Listed below are T cell receptor beta chains from one sample, sequenced in a study of shared clonotypes between healthy human individuals. Here immunoSEQ multiplex PCR was the method, and the copy in TCRdb shows in-frame clones only, minus some. This sample has about 2.4 million clones; roughly nine tenths occur once, and the top ten carry 0.11% to 0.15%. The source material was naive CD4+ T cells sorted from blood. These receptors all stem from a man between 18 and 29 years old in good health. Each CDR3 is given with its conserved first and last residue. The order of the fields is clone size, V gene, D gene, J gene, CDR3 DNA, CDR3 protein. D genes are given only for firm matches. A clone size is listed for some rows: how often the clone was seen (once, few, many), or a class if it is expanded.

clone_size: -; v_call: TRBV25-1; d_call: TRBD1; j_call: TRBJ2-2; cdr3_nt: TGTGCCAGCAGTGCGGGACAGGGGGCCGGGGAGCTGTTTTTT; cdr3_aa: CASSAGQGAGELFF
clone_size: -; v_call: TRBV9; d_call: -; j_call: TRBJ1-3; cdr3_nt: TGTGCCAGCAGCGCCGAGGGGTCGTTAGGAAACACCATATATTTT; cdr3_aa: CASSAEGSLGNTIYF
clone_size: -; v_call: TRBV4-1; d_call: -; j_call: TRBJ1-2; cdr3_nt: TGCGCCAGCAGCCGACGGGACTACTATGGCTACACCTTC; cdr3_aa: CASSRRDYYGYTF
clone_size: -; v_call: TRBV7-9; d_call: TRBD2; j_call: TRBJ2-7; cdr3_nt: TGTGCCAGCAGCTTATCGGGTACGGGACTAGGTATAGTCTACGAGCAGTACTTC; cdr3_aa: CASSLSGTGLGIVYEQYF
clone_size: -; v_call: TRBV11-2; d_call: -; j_call: TRBJ2-1; cdr3_nt: TGTGCCAGCAGCTCTAAGGGCTTCTCCTACAATGAGCAGTTCTTC; cdr3_aa: CASSSKGFSYNEQFF
clone_size: -; v_call: TRBV5-1; d_call: TRBD1; j_call: TRBJ1-4; cdr3_nt: TGCGCCAGCAGCGTGGACAGGGCAAATGAAAAACTGTTTTTT; cdr3_aa: CASSVDRANEKLFF
clone_size: -; v_call: TRBV5-1; d_call: TRBD1; j_call: TRBJ2-2; cdr3_nt: TGCGCCACTAACCACAGGGGCACCGGGGAGCTGTTTTTT; cdr3_aa: CATNHRGTGELFF
clone_size: -; v_call: TRBV28; d_call: TRBD1; j_call: TRBJ1-1; cdr3_nt: TGTGCCATCAGGGGGACCGTCAACACTGAAGCTTTCTTT; cdr3_aa: CAIRGTVNTEAFF
clone_size: -; v_call: TRBV7-9; d_call: TRBD1; j_call: TRBJ1-2; cdr3_nt: TGTGCCAGCAGCTATGGGACAGGGCGAGGAGGTGGCTACACCTTC; cdr3_aa: CASSYGTGRGGGYTF
clone_size: -; v_call: TRBV5-1; d_call: -; j_call: TRBJ1-6; cdr3_nt: TGCGCCAGCAGCTTGGTACCGAGGGATTCACCCCTCCACTTT; cdr3_aa: CASSLVPRDSPLHF
clone_size: once; v_call: TRBV27; d_call: TRBD2; j_call: TRBJ2-5; cdr3_nt: TGTGCCAGCAGTTTATGGGGCGGGGGGGCCGTAACGGAGACCCAGTACTTC; cdr3_aa: CASSLWGGGAVTETQYF
clone_size: -; v_call: TRBV19; d_call: -; j_call: TRBJ1-4; cdr3_nt: TGTGCCAGTAGTATCGACTGGTCGAATGAAAAACTGTTTTTT; cdr3_aa: CASSIDWSNEKLFF
clone_size: -; v_call: TRBV18; d_call: TRBD1; j_call: TRBJ1-2; cdr3_nt: TGTGCCAGCACTAAGGACAGGGGTCATGATGGCTACACCTTC; cdr3_aa: CASTKDRGHDGYTF
clone_size: -; v_call: TRBV15; d_call: -; j_call: TRBJ2-5; cdr3_nt: TGTGCCACCAGCGTAAATCGTGGGTCGGGAGAGACCCAGTACTTC; cdr3_aa: CATSVNRGSGETQYF
clone_size: few; v_call: TRBV5-5; d_call: TRBD1; j_call: TRBJ1-2; cdr3_nt: TGTGCCAGCAGCTTGGGGACAGGGGTCTATGGCTACACCTTC; cdr3_aa: CASSLGTGVYGYTF
clone_size: -; v_call: TRBV30; d_call: -; j_call: TRBJ1-1; cdr3_nt: TGTGCCTGGAGTGGGAGGACTGAAGCTTTCTTT; cdr3_aa: CAWSGRTEAFF
clone_size: -; v_call: TRBV19; d_call: -; j_call: TRBJ1-6; cdr3_nt: TGTGCCAGTAGTACCGGGACTCAGATCGGATCACCCCTCCACTTT; cdr3_aa: CASSTGTQIGSPLHF
clone_size: once; v_call: TRBV5-1; d_call: -; j_call: TRBJ2-2; cdr3_nt: TGCGCCAGCAGCCCGACCAGTAACACCGGGGAGCTGTTTTTT; cdr3_aa: CASSPTSNTGELFF
clone_size: -; v_call: TRBV5-1; d_call: TRBD1; j_call: TRBJ2-5; cdr3_nt: TGCGCCAGCAGCACCGGGACAGGGAGGGAGACCCAGTACTTC; cdr3_aa: CASSTGTGRETQYF
clone_size: -; v_call: TRBV6-1; d_call: -; j_call: TRBJ1-4; cdr3_nt: TGTGCCAGCAGTGACAGGAAGAATGAAAAACTGTTTTTT; cdr3_aa: CASSDRKNEKLFF
clone_size: -; v_call: TRBV5-1; d_call: -; j_call: TRBJ2-3; cdr3_nt: TGCGCCAGCAGCTTGGACCCGGCCCCAGATACGCAGTATTTT; cdr3_aa: CASSLDPAPDTQYF
clone_size: -; v_call: TRBV9; d_call: TRBD1; j_call: TRBJ1-4; cdr3_nt: TGTGCCAGCAGCCTCGACAGGGATTCGTTTGGGAAACTGTTTTTT; cdr3_aa: CASSLDRDSFGKLFF
clone_size: -; v_call: TRBV19; d_call: -; j_call: TRBJ1-5; cdr3_nt: TGTGCCAGTCAAGAATTTAGGGGTAACAATCAGCCCCAGCATTTT; cdr3_aa: CASQEFRGNNQPQHF
clone_size: -; v_call: TRBV5-1; d_call: TRBD2; j_call: TRBJ2-5; cdr3_nt: TGCGCCAGCAGCTTGGGACTAGCGGGAGGACAAGAGACCCAGTACTTC; cdr3_aa: CASSLGLAGGQETQYF
clone_size: once; v_call: TRBV11-2; d_call: -; j_call: TRBJ2-3; cdr3_nt: TGTGCCAGCAGCTTAGCCGGGTGGGGGTCGGCAGATACGCAGTATTTT; cdr3_aa: CASSLAGWGSADTQYF
clone_size: -; v_call: TRBV19; d_call: -; j_call: TRBJ1-3; cdr3_nt: TGTGCCACCAGTATTGGAAACACCATATATTTT; cdr3_aa: CATSIGNTIYF
clone_size: few; v_call: TRBV30; d_call: -; j_call: TRBJ1-1; cdr3_nt: TGTGCCTGGAGTTCGGCAGGCAACACTGAAGCTTTCTTT; cdr3_aa: CAWSSAGNTEAFF
clone_size: -; v_call: TRBV6-6; d_call: TRBD2; j_call: TRBJ2-5; cdr3_nt: TGTGCCAGCGCGGGACTAGCGGGAGGAATGGGTGAGACCCAGTACTTC; cdr3_aa: CASAGLAGGMGETQYF
clone_size: -; v_call: TRBV28; d_call: -; j_call: TRBJ2-6; cdr3_nt: TGTGCCAGCAGTTTACGTTTACAGCTATTCTCTGGGGCCAACGTCCTGACTTTC; cdr3_aa: CASSLRLQLFSGANVLTF
clone_size: -; v_call: TRBV10-3; d_call: -; j_call: TRBJ2-7; cdr3_nt: TGTGCCATCAGTGGGATCGGGGGGCGCGGAGAGGGGTACGAGCAGTACTTC; cdr3_aa: CAISGIGGRGEGYEQYF
clone_size: once; v_call: TRBV28; d_call: -; j_call: TRBJ2-2; cdr3_nt: TGTGCCAGCAGTCTTTTCAGTCAGGGGAGTTCGGGGGAGCTGTTTTTT; cdr3_aa: CASSLFSQGSSGELFF
clone_size: -; v_call: TRBV6-5; d_call: TRBD1; j_call: TRBJ2-7; cdr3_nt: TGTGCCAGCAGTTACTCTGTGGACAGGGGGGTTTACGAGCAGTACTTC; cdr3_aa: CASSYSVDRGVYEQYF
clone_size: -; v_call: TRBV7-2; d_call: TRBD1; j_call: TRBJ1-2; cdr3_nt: TGTGCCAGCAGCGACGGGACAGGGTCGAACTATGGCTACACCTTC; cdr3_aa: CASSDGTGSNYGYTF
clone_size: -; v_call: TRBV5-1; d_call: -; j_call: TRBJ2-3; cdr3_nt: TGCGCCAGCAGGCAGGAGTGGAGCACAGATACGCAGTATTTT; cdr3_aa: CASRQEWSTDTQYF
clone_size: -; v_call: TRBV15; d_call: -; j_call: TRBJ2-7; cdr3_nt: TGTGCCACCAGCAGAGACGAGTGGAATAGCTCCTACGAGCAGTACTTC; cdr3_aa: CATSRDEWNSSYEQYF
clone_size: -; v_call: TRBV7-2; d_call: -; j_call: TRBJ1-3; cdr3_nt: TGTGCCAGCAGCTTCCTGACAGCACCGGCTGGAAACACCATATATTTT; cdr3_aa: CASSFLTAPAGNTIYF
clone_size: -; v_call: TRBV27; d_call: TRBD2; j_call: TRBJ2-3; cdr3_nt: TGTGCCAGCAGTTTTAGCGGGACTAGCACAGATACGCAGTATTTT; cdr3_aa: CASSFSGTSTDTQYF
clone_size: -; v_call: TRBV5-6; d_call: TRBD1; j_call: TRBJ2-5; cdr3_nt: TGTGCCAGCAGATTAATAACTCCGGGACAGGGGTCAAAGACCCAGTACTTC; cdr3_aa: CASRLITPGQGSKTQYF
clone_size: few; v_call: TRBV30; d_call: -; j_call: TRBJ1-1; cdr3_nt: TGTGCCTGGAGTGTAGGCAGGATGAACACTGAAGCTTTCTTT; cdr3_aa: CAWSVGRMNTEAFF
clone_size: -; v_call: TRBV6-5; d_call: TRBD2; j_call: TRBJ2-5; cdr3_nt: TGTGCCACAAAGCGGGGGCGAACAGAGACCCAGTACTTC; cdr3_aa: CATKRGRTETQYF
clone_size: once; v_call: TRBV10-3; d_call: TRBD2; j_call: TRBJ2-7; cdr3_nt: TGTGCCATCCAGGTCGAGCGGGGATACGAGCAGTACTTC; cdr3_aa: CAIQVERGYEQYF
clone_size: -; v_call: TRBV27; d_call: -; j_call: TRBJ2-4; cdr3_nt: TGTGCCAGCAGTTCATTTCCCTTAGCCAAAAACATTCAGTACTTC; cdr3_aa: CASSSFPLAKNIQYF
clone_size: -; v_call: TRBV10-3; d_call: -; j_call: TRBJ2-1; cdr3_nt: TGTGCCATCAGTGGAGGCGGAAACTCAGCCCTCGTGGGGGAAAACAATGAGCAGTTCTTC; cdr3_aa: CAISGGGNSALVGENNEQFF
clone_size: -; v_call: TRBV4-3; d_call: TRBD1; j_call: TRBJ1-4; cdr3_nt: TGCGCCAGCAGCGGCTCGGGACAGGGGGTTGAAAAACTGTTTTTT; cdr3_aa: CASSGSGQGVEKLFF
clone_size: once; v_call: TRBV5-4; d_call: TRBD1; j_call: TRBJ1-6; cdr3_nt: TGTGCCAGCAGCTTGTTTGGGACAGGGAGCTCCTATAATTCACCCCTCCACTTT; cdr3_aa: CASSLFGTGSSYNSPLHF
clone_size: -; v_call: TRBV5-1; d_call: -; j_call: TRBJ1-2; cdr3_nt: TGCGCCAGCAGCTTGGGGACAGCAGTCACGAACTATGGCTACACCTTC; cdr3_aa: CASSLGTAVTNYGYTF
clone_size: -; v_call: TRBV7-9; d_call: TRBD2; j_call: TRBJ2-5; cdr3_nt: TGTGCCAGCAGCCTTAGACTAGCGGGGGTCTCCGGGGGAGAGACCCAGTACTTC; cdr3_aa: CASSLRLAGVSGGETQYF
clone_size: once; v_call: TRBV5-1; d_call: -; j_call: TRBJ1-1; cdr3_nt: TGCGCCAGCACCGGGAGTGTGAACACTGAAGCTTTCTTT; cdr3_aa: CASTGSVNTEAFF
clone_size: -; v_call: TRBV7-9; d_call: -; j_call: TRBJ2-7; cdr3_nt: TGTGCCAGCAGCTTAGGCTTGACGGGGTTAAGGTCCTACGAGCAGTACTTC; cdr3_aa: CASSLGLTGLRSYEQYF
clone_size: -; v_call: TRBV7-6; d_call: TRBD1; j_call: TRBJ1-3; cdr3_nt: TGTGCCAGCAGCTTAGGACAGGGGAAAGGAAACACCATATATTTT; cdr3_aa: CASSLGQGKGNTIYF
clone_size: -; v_call: TRBV11-3; d_call: TRBD1; j_call: TRBJ2-5; cdr3_nt: TGTGCCAGCCCCATCGGCGGCAGGGGGCTACAAGAGACCCAGTACTTC; cdr3_aa: CASPIGGRGLQETQYF
clone_size: once; v_call: TRBV7-9; d_call: -; j_call: TRBJ2-3; cdr3_nt: TGTGCCAGCATGGGAAGAGGTACGCAGTATTTT; cdr3_aa: CASMGRGTQYF
clone_size: -; v_call: TRBV30; d_call: -; j_call: TRBJ1-1; cdr3_nt: TGTGCCTGGAATTTTTTACGGCGCACTGAAGCTTTCTTT; cdr3_aa: CAWNFLRRTEAFF
clone_size: -; v_call: TRBV5-4; d_call: TRBD2; j_call: TRBJ2-1; cdr3_nt: TGTGCCAGCAGCTTTGGGGGAGGGCCCTACAATGAGCAGTTCTTC; cdr3_aa: CASSFGGGPYNEQFF